These T cell receptor beta chains were read from a single sample in a study of cytomegalovirus exposure and HLA in healthy donors. The assay was immunoSEQ multiplex PCR, and TCRdb's table has in-frame clones only and misses some. The table has over 150,000 clones, around three quarters seen once. The sequenced material came from PBMCs. The receptor source for this set is a woman aged 40 to 50 in good health and CMV-seronegative. Both conserved end residues are part of each CDR3. A D gene is named only where the DNA matches it firmly. The size field is filled for only some rows; it gives once, few, many or a size class.

V gene	J gene	D gene	clone size	CDR3 protein	CDR3 DNA
TRBV6-1	TRBJ2-7	NA	once	CASSVQGYEQYF	TGTGCCAGCAGTGTCCAGGGCTACGAGCAGTACTTC
TRBV2	TRBJ2-3	TRBD2	NA	CASSEPGLVSPDTQYF	TGTGCCAGCAGTGAACCGGGACTAGTTTCCCCAGATACGCAGTATTTT
TRBV28	TRBJ1-2	NA	NA	CASSVSRGFGGLF	TGTGCCAGCAGTGTATCACGGGGTTTCGGGGGTTTATTC
TRBV6-6	TRBJ1-4	TRBD1	NA	CASSRDRPQRLFF	TGTGCCAGCAGCCGGGACAGACCCCAGAGGCTGTTTTTT
TRBV7-8	TRBJ2-1	TRBD2	NA	CASSLGGSEEQFF	TGTGCCAGCAGCTTAGGCGGGAGTGAGGAGCAGTTCTTC
TRBV5-4	TRBJ1-2	TRBD1	NA	CASRRQGSGDGYTF	TGTGCCAGCAGGAGACAGGGGTCCGGTGATGGCTACACCTTC
TRBV4-1	TRBJ2-7	TRBD1	NA	CASSQGEDRVKYEQYF	TGCGCCAGCAGCCAAGGGGAGGACAGGGTCAAATACGAGCAGTACTTC
TRBV27	TRBJ1-1	NA	NA	CASSLSWTSNTEAFF	TGTGCCAGCAGTTTATCGTGGACTTCGAACACTGAAGCTTTCTTT
TRBV6-1	TRBJ2-1	TRBD1	NA	CAGGQGYNEQFF	TGTGCCGGAGGACAGGGGTACAATGAGCAGTTCTTC
TRBV2	TRBJ1-4	TRBD1	NA	CASSKGQNNEKLFF	TGTGCCAGCAGCAAGGGACAGAATAATGAAAAACTGTTTTTT
TRBV6-1	TRBJ2-2	NA	NA	CASSDRSGELFF	TGTGCCAGCAGTGACAGGTCCGGGGAGCTGTTTTTT
TRBV11-3	TRBJ2-5	NA	NA	CASSQGQQETQYF	TGTGCCAGCAGCCAAGGACAGCAAGAGACCCAGTACTTC
TRBV27	TRBJ1-5	NA	NA	CASSPRQVSQPQHF	TGTGCCAGCAGTCCCCGACAGGTTAGTCAGCCCCAGCATTTT
TRBV28	TRBJ1-2	TRBD1	once	CASSLNDRAGGYGYTF	TGTGCCAGCAGTTTGAACGACCGCGCAGGGGGCTATGGCTACACCTTC
TRBV6-6	TRBJ2-5	NA	few	CASTLRGFGQETQYF	TGTGCCAGCACTTTACGGGGATTCGGGCAAGAGACCCAGTACTTC
TRBV7-9	TRBJ2-7	TRBD2	NA	CASSSPPGLARNEQYF	TGTGCCAGCAGCTCGCCCCCGGGACTAGCGAGGAACGAGCAGTACTTC
TRBV27	TRBJ2-5	TRBD2	NA	CASNRLAGGETQYF	TGTGCCAGCAATCGACTAGCGGGAGGGGAGACCCAGTACTTC
TRBV2	TRBJ1-5	TRBD1	NA	CASSSDRGRWGQPQHF	TGTGCCAGCAGTAGCGACAGGGGGCGCTGGGGGCAGCCCCAGCATTTT
TRBV4-1	TRBJ1-3	NA	NA	CASSPKGVSGNTIYF	TGCGCCAGCAGCCCCAAAGGGGTCTCTGGAAACACCATATATTTT
TRBV10-1	TRBJ2-3	TRBD1	once	CASRRTGVADTQYF	TGCGCCAGCAGGAGGACAGGGGTAGCAGATACGCAGTATTTT
TRBV5-1	TRBJ2-1	NA	once	CASSRDSSSYNEQFF	TGCGCCAGCAGCAGGGACTCAAGCTCCTACAATGAGCAGTTCTTC
TRBV6-5	TRBJ2-5	TRBD2	NA	CASSGGLAEETQYF	TGTGCCAGCAGTGGGGGACTAGCGGAAGAGACCCAGTACTTC
TRBV5-1	TRBJ2-1	NA	NA	CASSLAIGFSYNEQFF	TGCGCCAGCAGCTTGGCCATCGGTTTTAGCTACAATGAGCAGTTCTTC
TRBV4-1	TRBJ2-5	NA	NA	CASSQDSGGQETQYF	TGCGCCAGCAGCCAAGATAGCGGCGGCCAAGAGACCCAGTACTTC
TRBV2	TRBJ2-4	NA	NA	CASSPRTGPGDIQYF	TGTGCCAGCAGTCCCCGGACAGGACCGGGGGACATTCAGTACTTC
TRBV19	TRBJ1-2	NA	NA	CASSIRGSYGYTF	TGTGCCAGTAGTATTAGGGGCAGCTATGGCTACACCTTC
TRBV5-6	TRBJ2-3	NA	NA	CASSPEEGMGSTDTQYF	TGTGCCAGCAGCCCTGAGGAGGGGATGGGGAGCACAGATACGCAGTATTTT
TRBV5-1	TRBJ1-5	NA	NA	CASSLDGYSNQPQHF	TGCGCCAGCAGCTTGGACGGGTATAGCAATCAGCCCCAGCATTTT
TRBV19	TRBJ1-2	NA	NA	CASSRERGYTF	TGTGCCAGTAGTAGGGAGCGCGGCTACACCTTC
TRBV29-1	TRBJ2-5	NA	NA	CSVEARGRETQYF	TGCAGCGTTGAAGCAAGGGGGAGAGAGACCCAGTACTTC
TRBV4-1	TRBJ2-3	NA	NA	CASSHTGTDTQYF	TGCGCCAGCAGCCACACAGGCACAGATACGCAGTATTTT
TRBV7-7	TRBJ2-5	NA	NA	CASSPPPGREAQETQYF	TGTGCTAGCAGCCCACCTCCGGGAAGGGAAGCACAAGAGACCCAGTACTTC
TRBV10-3	TRBJ1-3	NA	NA	CAIRTESGNTIYF	TGTGCCATCAGGACTGAGTCTGGAAACACCATATATTTT
TRBV7-6	TRBJ2-3	NA	NA	CASSLDLRAPSTDTQYF	TGTGCCAGCAGCTTAGATCTGAGGGCGCCTAGCACAGATACGCAGTATTTT
TRBV2	TRBJ2-3	TRBD2	NA	CASSGLAGGIDTDTQYF	TGTGCCAGCAGTGGACTAGCGGGGGGGATTGATACAGATACGCAGTATTTT
TRBV9	TRBJ1-2	NA	NA	CASSVGQGKIAGYTF	TGTGCCAGCAGCGTTGGGCAGGGAAAGATTGCTGGCTACACCTTC
TRBV5-1	TRBJ1-6	NA	NA	CASSLGGDSPLHF	TGCGCCAGCAGCTTAGGGGGGGATTCACCCCTCCACTTT
TRBV11-3	TRBJ1-4	NA	few	CASSLAAGEEKLFF	TGTGCCAGCAGCTTAGCAGCGGGGGAGGAAAAACTGTTTTTT